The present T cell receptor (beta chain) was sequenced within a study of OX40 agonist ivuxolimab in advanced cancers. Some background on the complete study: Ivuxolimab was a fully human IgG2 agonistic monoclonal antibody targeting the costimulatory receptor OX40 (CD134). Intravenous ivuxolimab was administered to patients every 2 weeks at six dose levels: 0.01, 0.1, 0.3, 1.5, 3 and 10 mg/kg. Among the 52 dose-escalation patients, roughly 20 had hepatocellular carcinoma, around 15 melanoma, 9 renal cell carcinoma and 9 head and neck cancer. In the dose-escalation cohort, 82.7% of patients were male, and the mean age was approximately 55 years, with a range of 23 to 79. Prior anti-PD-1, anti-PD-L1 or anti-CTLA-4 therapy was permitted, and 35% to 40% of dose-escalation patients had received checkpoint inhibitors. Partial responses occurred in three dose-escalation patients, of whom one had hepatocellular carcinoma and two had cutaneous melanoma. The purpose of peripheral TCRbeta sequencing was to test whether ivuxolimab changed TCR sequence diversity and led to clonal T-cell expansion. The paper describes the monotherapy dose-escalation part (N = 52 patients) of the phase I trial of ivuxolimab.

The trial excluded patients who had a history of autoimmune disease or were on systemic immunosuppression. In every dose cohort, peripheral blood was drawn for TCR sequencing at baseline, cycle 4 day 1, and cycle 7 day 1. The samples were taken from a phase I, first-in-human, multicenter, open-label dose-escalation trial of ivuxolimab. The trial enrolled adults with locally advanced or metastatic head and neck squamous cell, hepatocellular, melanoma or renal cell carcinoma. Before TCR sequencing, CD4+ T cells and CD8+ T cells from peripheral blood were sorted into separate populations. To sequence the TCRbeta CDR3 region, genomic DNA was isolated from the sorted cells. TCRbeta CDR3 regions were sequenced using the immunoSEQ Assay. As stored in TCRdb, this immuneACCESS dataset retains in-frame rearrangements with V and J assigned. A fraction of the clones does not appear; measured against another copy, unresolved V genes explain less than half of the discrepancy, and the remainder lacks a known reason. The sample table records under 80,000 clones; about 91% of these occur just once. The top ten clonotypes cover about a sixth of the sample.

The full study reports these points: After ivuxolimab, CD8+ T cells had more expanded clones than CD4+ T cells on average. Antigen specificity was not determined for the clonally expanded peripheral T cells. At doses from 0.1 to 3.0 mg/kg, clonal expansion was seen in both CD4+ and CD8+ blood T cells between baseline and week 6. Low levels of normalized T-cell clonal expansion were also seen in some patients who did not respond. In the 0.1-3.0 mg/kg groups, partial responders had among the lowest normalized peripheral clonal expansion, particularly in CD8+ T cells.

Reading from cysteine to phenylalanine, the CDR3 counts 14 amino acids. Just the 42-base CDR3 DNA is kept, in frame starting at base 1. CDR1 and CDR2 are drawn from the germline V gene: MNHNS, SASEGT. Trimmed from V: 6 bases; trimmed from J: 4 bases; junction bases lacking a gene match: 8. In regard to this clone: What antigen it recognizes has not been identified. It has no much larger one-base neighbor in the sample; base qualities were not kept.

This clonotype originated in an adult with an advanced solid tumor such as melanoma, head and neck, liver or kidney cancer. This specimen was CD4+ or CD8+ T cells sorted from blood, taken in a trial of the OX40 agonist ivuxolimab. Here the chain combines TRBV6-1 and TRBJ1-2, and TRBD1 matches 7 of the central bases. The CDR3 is CASSVRGQGYGYTF. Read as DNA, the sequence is TGTGCCAGCAGCGTAAGGGGGCAGGGCTATGGCTACACCTTC.